The clone carrying this T cell receptor beta chain occurred many times. Its antigen is undetermined. These data are taken from a study of T-cell reconstitution after alpha-beta-depleted transplantation in children. The study's findings and limits: The study traced high day-60 TCRbeta diversity in some patients to surviving recipient T cells and thymic progenitors. Several hundred graft clones that had expanded were reportedly the source of alpha-beta T cells about two months after transplant. Newly produced T cells mostly provided counts and TCRbeta diversity after one year, as hyperexpanded clones declined.

The library targeted TCRbeta and was prepared with unique molecular identifiers. TCRdb fed the PCR reads into MiXCR, producing one record per CDR3 protein. The data hold tens of thousands of distinct CDR3 sequences, with 5.8% observed a single time. The junction had 11 bases not matched to a gene; V was cut back by 3 bases and J by 7 bases. The CDR3 runs 16 residues. V gene TRBV12-3 or TRBV12-4 combines with J gene TRBJ2-1, with 8 positions matching TRBD2. Sample: PBMCs, mostly from graft donor cells, taken 60 days after TCRalphabeta/CD19-depleted stem cell transplant. The receptor was isolated from a female patient between 2 and 10 years old who had a stem cell transplant for aplastic anemia, so the T cells may come from the graft donor. The CDR3 here is CASSFTGTRIRNEQFF. The CDR3 DNA reads TGTGCCAGCAGTTTCACCGGGACTAGGATACGGAATGAGCAGTTCTTC.